The rows below give T cell receptor beta chains drawn from one sample of a study of CD8+ T cells in alopecia areata. The data were produced by immunoSEQ multiplex PCR, yet TCRdb's version contains in-frame clones alone and is incomplete. The table has around 300,000 clones, 45% to 70% seen once. This specimen consisted of CD4+ T cells sorted from blood, obtained around week 54, from a patient treated with tofacitinib. These receptors originate from a human donor with alopecia areata. CDR3s include the opening cysteine and the closing phenylalanine or tryptophan. A D gene is named only where the DNA matches it firmly. Expanded clones are given a class, and other clones once, few, many or no size at all.

d_call	j_call	v_call	clone_size	cdr3_nt	cdr3_aa
-	TRBJ1-5	TRBV25-1	-	TGTGCCAGCAGTCCGGCAGGGCGCAATCAGCCCCAGCATTTT	CASSPAGRNQPQHF
-	TRBJ1-1	TRBV15	-	TGTGCCACCAGCAGACAGTTGAACACTGAAGCTTTCTTT	CATSRQLNTEAFF
TRBD1	TRBJ1-6	TRBV7-9	few	TGTGCCAGCAGCCCAGTGACAGGGAAGAATAATTCACCCCTCCACTTT	CASSPVTGKNNSPLHF
-	TRBJ1-1	TRBV6-6	few	TGTGCCAGCAGTTATTCTGTTTTGGTCACTGAAGCTTTCTTT	CASSYSVLVTEAFF
-	TRBJ2-7	TRBV15	-	TGTGCCACCAGCAGATCTAGGGGGGTCGAGGACTACGAGCAGTACTTC	CATSRSRGVEDYEQYF
TRBD1	TRBJ1-1	TRBV2	-	TGTGCCAGCAGGCCCAGACAGGGTTCGGCTGAAGCTTTCTTT	CASRPRQGSAEAFF
-	TRBJ2-1	TRBV7-9	-	TGTGCCAGCAGTACTTACAATGAGCAGTTCTTC	CASSTYNEQFF
-	TRBJ2-7	TRBV29-1	few	TGCAGCGTTGCTACCTTTCTTGACTGCGAGCAGTACTTC	CSVATFLDCEQYF
TRBD2	TRBJ2-3	TRBV29-1	-	TGCAGCGTTGACGGGACTAGCGGGGGGGCCTCGGCAGATACGCAGTATTTT	CSVDGTSGGASADTQYF
-	TRBJ2-1	TRBV9	-	TGTGCCAGCAGCCGACTCCGAGGGAATGAGCAGTTCTTC	CASSRLRGNEQFF
-	TRBJ1-5	TRBV11-2	-	TGTGCCAGCAGCCCAACAGGGTTAGGTGGCAATCAGCCCCAGCATTTT	CASSPTGLGGNQPQHF
TRBD2	TRBJ2-1	TRBV6-5	-	TGTGCCAGCAGTTACCTGGGAGGGAACAATGAGCAGTTCTTC	CASSYLGGNNEQFF
TRBD2	TRBJ2-3	TRBV29-1	once	TGCAGCGTTGGGCGGGGGGGCCGTGATACGCAGTATTTT	CSVGRGGRDTQYF
-	TRBJ2-7	TRBV25-1	-	TGTGCCAGCAGTGAATCTGTAAAATTTTGGGACGAGCAGTACTTC	CASSESVKFWDEQYF
-	TRBJ2-5	TRBV30	few	TGTGCCTGGAGTGTCTGGAGGGCTAGGGAGACCCAGTACTTC	CAWSVWRARETQYF
TRBD2	TRBJ2-2	TRBV29-1	-	TGCAGCGGGAGCGGGACTAGTAGTAGAGGGATTAACACCGGGGAGCTGTTTTTT	CSGSGTSSRGINTGELFF
-	TRBJ2-7	TRBV7-6	-	TGTGCCAGCAGCTTAGGCCAGTCCGCCTCCTACGAGCAGTACTTC	CASSLGQSASYEQYF
-	TRBJ2-5	TRBV5-4	-	TGTGCCAGCAGCTTCCCACGATCGGAGACCCAGTACTTC	CASSFPRSETQYF
-	TRBJ2-5	TRBV2	once	TGTGCCAGCAGGACCGTTTTAGGTCAAGAGACCCAGTACTTC	CASRTVLGQETQYF
-	TRBJ2-5	TRBV5-6	few	TGTGCCAGCAGCAGGCCCAGGGGACAAGAGACCCAGTACTTC	CASSRPRGQETQYF
TRBD2	TRBJ2-2	TRBV29-1	-	TGCAGCGCCGGTGGACTAGCGGGGGCCGGGGAGCTGTTTTTT	CSAGGLAGAGELFF
-	TRBJ2-3	TRBV6-5	few	TGTGCCAGCAGTCCCAGGGGGGCCACAGATACGCAGTATTTT	CASSPRGATDTQYF
-	TRBJ2-7	TRBV9	-	TGTGCCAGCACCGCAGGGCTAGGGCCTTCCTACGAGCAGTACTTC	CASTAGLGPSYEQYF
-	TRBJ1-4	TRBV7-2	-	TGTGCCAGCAGCCGAGACCCCATCGGGGAACTGTTTTTT	CASSRDPIGELFF
-	TRBJ2-1	TRBV27	-	TGTGCCAGCAGTGGGGACAATTACAATGAGCAGTTCTTC	CASSGDNYNEQFF
TRBD2	TRBJ2-7	TRBV6-5	few	TGTGCCAGCAGTCGACCGGGACTACGTACCTACGAGCAGTACTTC	CASSRPGLRTYEQYF
-	TRBJ1-4	TRBV15	-	TGTGCCACCAGCTTAGCACTAGATGAAAAACTGTTTTTT	CATSLALDEKLFF
TRBD2	TRBJ2-5	TRBV6-1	few	TGTGCCAGCAGTAAGACACGGACTAGTTTAGAGACCCAGTACTTC	CASSKTRTSLETQYF
-	TRBJ2-2	TRBV5-1	-	TGCGCCAGCAGCTTGGGCGGTTTGAACACCGGGGAGCTGTTTTTT	CASSLGGLNTGELFF
-	TRBJ1-6	TRBV19	-	TGTGCCAGTACCCATGGGGCAGATAATTCACCCCTCCACTTT	CASTHGADNSPLHF
TRBD2	TRBJ2-3	TRBV9	-	TGTGCCAGCAGCCCCCACCCCCGAGCGGGGGTAGCAGATACGCAGTATTTT	CASSPHPRAGVADTQYF
-	TRBJ2-3	TRBV30	-	TGTGCCTGGAGCCAGGGGTCCAACCGGGAGGCAGATACGCAGTATTTT	CAWSQGSNREADTQYF
-	TRBJ2-2	TRBV5-6	-	TGTGCCAGCAGCTTGTACCAACCAGGGGCGCCCGGGGAGCTGTTTTTT	CASSLYQPGAPGELFF
-	TRBJ2-5	TRBV29-1	-	TGCAGCGTTGAGGGGGGTCCATCGGAGACCCAGTACTTC	CSVEGGPSETQYF
-	TRBJ1-1	TRBV30	-	TGTGCCTGGAGTGCGGTGAGGGCGCCGAACACTGAAGCTTTCTTT	CAWSAVRAPNTEAFF
-	TRBJ2-5	TRBV5-1	-	TGCGCCAGCAGCTCCCAGGTTCAAGAGACCCAGTACTTC	CASSSQVQETQYF
-	TRBJ2-7	TRBV5-1	-	TGCGCCAGCAGCACGGAGGGCTCCTACGAGCAGTACTTC	CASSTEGSYEQYF
-	TRBJ1-5	TRBV4-2	-	TGTGCCAGCAGCCAAGATTGGTCAGCGAGGGGTCAGCCCCAGCATTTT	CASSQDWSARGQPQHF
-	TRBJ2-7	TRBV5-4	few	TGTGCCAGCAGCCCCCGGGGCGGTAGCTCCTACGAGCAGTACTTC	CASSPRGGSSYEQYF
-	TRBJ1-1	TRBV2	few	TGTGCCAGCACCAGGGAGGGGGTTGGCACTGAAGCTTTCTTT	CASTREGVGTEAFF
-	TRBJ2-7	TRBV7-9	-	TGTGCCAGCAGCTTTAGAGGGGGTTCCTACGAGCAGTACTTC	CASSFRGGSYEQYF
-	TRBJ1-4	TRBV7-8	-	TGTGCCAGCAGCCCAAGGGCGTCTGAAAAACTGTTTTTT	CASSPRASEKLFF
-	TRBJ1-2	TRBV18	-	TGTGCCAGCTCACCGAAAGAACTATATGGCTACACCTTC	CASSPKELYGYTF
-	TRBJ1-5	TRBV7-9	-	TGTGCCAGCAGTCGGCAAACAGGGACGGTTCGTCAGCCCCAGCATTTT	CASSRQTGTVRQPQHF
TRBD1	TRBJ2-5	TRBV25-1	-	TGTGCCAGCAGTGACCCCGGGACAGGGGGAGAGACCCAGTACTTC	CASSDPGTGGETQYF
-	TRBJ2-7	TRBV4-3	-	TGCGCCAGCAGCCAAGATCATTTTAGCTCCTACGAGCAGTACTTC	CASSQDHFSSYEQYF
-	TRBJ2-2	TRBV30	-	TGTGCCTGGAGCGTTTCACGACGGTACACCGGGGAGCTGTTTTTT	CAWSVSRRYTGELFF
TRBD1	TRBJ1-2	TRBV27	-	TGTGCCAGCAGTTTGGGCAGGGGGCCTGCTAGCTACACCTTC	CASSLGRGPASYTF